This is a list of T cell receptor beta chains from one sample in a study of identical twins. One entry per CDR3 protein results from TCRdb running MiXCR on the 5' RACE reads. Seen here are 700,000 to 950,000 distinct CDR3 sequences, around an eighth observed once, and the top ten hold about 1.6%. The same sample was also used in a study of yellow fever vaccine responses in identical twins.

Material for sequencing was PBMCs. These receptors came from a woman in her late teens or twenties in good health. Each CDR3 is given with its conserved first and last residue. D genes are given only for firm matches. A clone size is listed for some rows: how often the clone was seen (once, few, many), or a class if it is expanded.

v_call	clone_size	d_call	j_call	cdr3_aa	cdr3_nt
TRBV20-1	few	-	TRBJ2-7	CSATGDYEQYF	TGCAGTGCAACCGGGGACTACGAGCAGTACTTC
TRBV12-3/TRBV12-4	-	-	TRBJ1-5	CASSLTGNLVQPQHF	TGTGCCAGCAGCCTGACAGGAAACCTGGTTCAGCCCCAGCATTTT
TRBV12-3/TRBV12-4	-	TRBD2	TRBJ2-3	CASSWRGSKDTQYF	TGTGCCAGCAGTTGGCGGGGGTCAAAAGATACGCAGTATTTT
TRBV10-3	few	-	TRBJ2-7	CAISETSAEQYF	TGTGCCATCAGTGAAACAAGTGCCGAGCAGTACTTC
TRBV29-1	once	TRBD1	TRBJ2-5	CSVLPGQGVGETQYF	TGCAGCGTGCTACCGGGACAGGGGGTTGGAGAGACCCAGTACTTC
TRBV9	-	-	TRBJ2-2	CASSVDSGTGNTGELFF	TGTGCCAGCAGCGTAGACTCCGGGACGGGGAACACCGGGGAGCTGTTTTTT
TRBV6-5	few	-	TRBJ1-1	CASSYGAATGEAFF	TGTGCCAGCAGTTACGGGGCCGCGACAGGAGAAGCTTTCTTT
TRBV12-3/TRBV12-4	few	-	TRBJ1-1	CASRLQHQANTEAFF	TGTGCCAGCAGACTCCAGCACCAGGCGAACACTGAAGCTTTCTTT
TRBV29-1	-	-	TRBJ2-1	CSVETPAGQFF	TGCAGCGTTGAAACTCCAGCGGGCCAGTTCTTC
TRBV4-1	-	-	TRBJ2-3	CASSPPPGGALSF	TGCGCCAGCAGCCCCCCACCCGGAGGGGCCCTAAGTTTT
TRBV3-1	-	TRBD2	TRBJ2-7	CASSQAGTSGSREQYF	TGTGCCAGCAGCCAAGCCGGGACTAGCGGGAGTCGCGAGCAGTACTTC
TRBV20-1	-	TRBD1	TRBJ1-5	CSARDRDRVLNQPQHF	TGCAGTGCTAGGGACCGGGACAGGGTTTTGAATCAGCCCCAGCATTTT
TRBV6-4	many	-	TRBJ1-1	CASRPQGWDTEAFF	TGTGCCAGCAGACCCCAGGGGTGGGACACTGAAGCTTTCTTT
TRBV6-1	many	-	TRBJ2-1	CASSEVRTFGDEQFF	TGTGCCAGCAGTGAAGTTAGGACTTTTGGGGATGAGCAGTTCTTC
TRBV28	-	-	TRBJ2-1	CASGGTGENTDEQFF	TGTGCCAGCGGTGGAACGGGAGAAAACACAGATGAGCAGTTCTTC
TRBV12-3/TRBV12-4	-	TRBD1	TRBJ2-7	CASSPNPGQGTHEQYF	TGTGCCAGCAGCCCCAACCCGGGACAGGGGACACACGAGCAGTACTTC
TRBV5-1	-	-	TRBJ2-7	CASSLESRDVSYEQYF	TGCGCCAGCAGCTTGGAGTCCCGGGACGTCTCCTACGAGCAGTACTTC
TRBV6-6	-	-	TRBJ2-2	CAGGFPGELFF	TGTGCCGGAGGGTTTCCCGGGGAGCTGTTTTTT
TRBV9	few	TRBD1	TRBJ2-3	CASSPTGSRTDTQYF	TGTGCCAGCAGCCCGACAGGGTCACGCACAGATACGCAGTATTTT
TRBV6-5	few	-	TRBJ1-5	CASSNSRGFGNQPQHF	TGTGCCAGCAGCAACTCCAGGGGATTTGGCAATCAGCCCCAGCATTTT
TRBV10-3	few	TRBD1	TRBJ1-5	CAISNTGAGNQPQHF	TGTGCCATCAGTAACACAGGGGCAGGCAATCAGCCCCAGCATTTT
TRBV29-1	-	-	TRBJ2-3	CSVGDSASTDTQYF	TGCAGCGTGGGGGACTCTGCTAGCACAGATACGCAGTATTTT
TRBV7-9	few	-	TRBJ2-1	CASSSTGITSYNEQFF	TGTGCCAGCAGCTCCACTGGAATCACCTCCTACAATGAGCAGTTCTTC
TRBV5-6	many	-	TRBJ1-1	CASSLVSEAFF	TGTGCCAGCAGCCTCGTTTCTGAAGCTTTCTTT
TRBV9	few	-	TRBJ1-1	CASSVVVQRNTEAFF	TGTGCCAGCAGCGTAGTAGTACAGAGGAACACTGAAGCTTTCTTT
TRBV12-3/TRBV12-4	few	-	TRBJ1-2	CASSVTGTSYGYTF	TGTGCCAGCAGTGTCACAGGAACCTCCTATGGCTACACCTTC
TRBV7-3	-	-	TRBJ2-1	CASSRRGTNDNEQFF	TGTGCCAGCAGTCGAAGGGGGACGAATGACAATGAGCAGTTCTTC
TRBV15	-	TRBD1	TRBJ2-7	CATSHRDRAGEQYF	TGTGCCACCAGCCATCGGGACAGGGCGGGAGAGCAGTACTTC
TRBV18	many	TRBD1	TRBJ2-3	CASSQGQGSGTDTQYF	TGTGCCAGCTCCCAGGGACAGGGGTCAGGCACAGATACGCAGTATTTT
TRBV20-1	-	-	TRBJ1-2	CSASQNTRRHGYTF	TGCAGTGCTAGTCAAAATACACGGAGGCATGGCTACACCTTC
TRBV6-1	-	-	TRBJ2-5	CASSPLTRDQETQYF	TGTGCCAGCAGTCCACTTACTAGGGACCAAGAGACCCAGTACTTC